In terms of frequency, the clone carrying this T cell receptor beta chain is large. From its re-call of the 10x single-cell sequencing reads, TCRdb lists each CDR3 protein once, without DNA. Across about 1,000 distinct CDR3 sequences, the top ten clones capture roughly 7.7% of the sample. The CDR3 covers 12 residues. CDR1 SGHDN and CDR2 FVKESK come from the germline V gene. This record belongs to a study of CD8 T cells in cerebrospinal fluid in Alzheimer's disease. For the study at large: CSF T cell clonal expansion was assessed by plate-based nested PCR and droplet-based sequencing.

This rearrangement joins TRBV14 to TRBJ2-7. The sequencing sample was made of cerebrospinal fluid. The clonotype originates from a human donor in good health. CDR3 residues: CASSQTFYEQYF.